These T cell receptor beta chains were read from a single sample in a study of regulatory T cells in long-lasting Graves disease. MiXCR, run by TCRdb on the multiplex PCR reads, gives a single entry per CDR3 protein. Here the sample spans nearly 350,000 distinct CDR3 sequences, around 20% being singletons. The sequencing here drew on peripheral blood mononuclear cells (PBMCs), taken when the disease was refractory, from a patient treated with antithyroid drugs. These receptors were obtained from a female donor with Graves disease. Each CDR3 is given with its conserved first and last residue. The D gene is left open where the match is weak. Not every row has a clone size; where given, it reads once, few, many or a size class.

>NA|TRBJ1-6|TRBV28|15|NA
TGTGCCACCACCCCTCCGGGGGGCCGGGGTTCACCCCTCCACTTT
CATTPPGGRGSPLHF
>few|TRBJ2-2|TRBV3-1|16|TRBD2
TGTGCCAGCCTGGCGACCGGGACTAGCGCGGCCGGGGAGCTGTTTTTT
CASLATGTSAAGELFF
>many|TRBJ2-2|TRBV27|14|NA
TGTGCCAGCAGCAGGCGGGGGAACACCGGGGAGCTGTTTTTT
CASSRRGNTGELFF
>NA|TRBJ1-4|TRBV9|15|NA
TGTGCCAGCAGCTCCAGAGCTGCAACTAATGAAAAACTGTTTTTT
CASSSRAATNEKLFF
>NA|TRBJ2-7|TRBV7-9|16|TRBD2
TGTGCCAGCAGTTGGCTAGCGGGAGTGGGGAGATACGAGCAGTACTTC
CASSWLAGVGRYEQYF
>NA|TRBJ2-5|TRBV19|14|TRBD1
TGTGCCAGTAGTATAGGAGGACAGGGACTTGCCCAGTACTTC
CASSIGGQGLAQYF
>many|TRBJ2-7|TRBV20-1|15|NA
TGCAGTGCTAGAGATGGATCCAGCAGCAGTCGTGAGCAGTACTTC
CSARDGSSSSREQYF
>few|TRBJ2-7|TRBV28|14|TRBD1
TGTGCCGGCCACAAAAGGGGGCGCGCTTTCGAGCAGTACTTC
CAGHKRGRAFEQYF
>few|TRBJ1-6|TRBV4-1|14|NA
TGCGCCAGCAGCCAGGAACAGCGGGATTCACCCCTCCACTTT
CASSQEQRDSPLHF
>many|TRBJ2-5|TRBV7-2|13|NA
TGTGCCAGCAGCCGTTGGGGGCAAGAGACCCAGTACTTC
CASSRWGQETQYF
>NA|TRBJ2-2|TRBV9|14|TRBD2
TGTGCCAGCAAGCCGGGACTAGAAACCGGGGAGCTGTTTTTT
CASKPGLETGELFF
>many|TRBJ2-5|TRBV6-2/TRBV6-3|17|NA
TGTGCCAGCAGTTACTTGAAGGGGTCTGGATACCAAGAGACCCAGTACTTC
CASSYLKGSGYQETQYF
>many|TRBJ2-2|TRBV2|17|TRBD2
TGTGCCAGCAGTTCAGCACTAGCGGGATTGAACACCGGGGAGCTGTTTTTT
CASSSALAGLNTGELFF
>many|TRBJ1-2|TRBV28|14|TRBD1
TGTGCCAGCAGTCCAAGACAGGGAAACTATGGCTACACCTTC
CASSPRQGNYGYTF
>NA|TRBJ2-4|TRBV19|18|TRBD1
TGTGCCAGTAGTGTACTGCAGGGGGCTATAAGGGCCAAAAACATTCAGTACTTC
CASSVLQGAIRAKNIQYF
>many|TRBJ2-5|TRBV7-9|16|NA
TGTGCCAGCAGCTTAGATAACCTCCCCCGAAAGGAGACCCAGTACTTC
CASSLDNLPRKETQYF
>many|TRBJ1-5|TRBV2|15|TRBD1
TGTGCCAGCAGTTCTCAGGGGGCGAGCAATCAGCCCCAGCATTTT
CASSSQGASNQPQHF
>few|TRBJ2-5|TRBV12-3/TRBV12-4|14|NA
TGTGCCAGCAGTTACCGCAGGGGCCAAGAGACCCAGTACTTC
CASSYRRGQETQYF
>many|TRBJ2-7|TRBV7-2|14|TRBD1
TGTGCCAGCAGCACCCGGGACAGGGGCAACGAGCAGTACTTC
CASSTRDRGNEQYF
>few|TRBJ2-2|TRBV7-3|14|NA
TGTGCCAGCAGCTCACACAGGGAAACCGGGGAGCTGTTTTTT
CASSSHRETGELFF
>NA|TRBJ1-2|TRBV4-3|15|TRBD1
TGCGCCAGCAGCCAAGGGACAGGGATTAACTATGGCTACACCTTC
CASSQGTGINYGYTF
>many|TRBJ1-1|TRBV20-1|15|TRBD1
TGCAGTGCTAGTGAAGACAGGGGGCGGGGCACTGAAGCTTTCTTT
CSASEDRGRGTEAFF
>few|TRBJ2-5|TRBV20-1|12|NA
TGCAGTGCTAGAGCGCCAGAAGAGACCCAGTACTTC
CSARAPEETQYF
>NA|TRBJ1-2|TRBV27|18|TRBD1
TGTGCCAGCAGTTTATGGGCCCCTGGGGACAGGCAAATATATGGCTACACCTTC
CASSLWAPGDRQIYGYTF
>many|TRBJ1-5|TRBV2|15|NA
TGTGCCAGCAGTGAAGTAGGGCTGGGCAATCAGCCCCAGCATTTT
CASSEVGLGNQPQHF
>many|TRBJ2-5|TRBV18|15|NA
TGTGCCAGCTCACCCTCCTCGACGGCAGGTGGGACCCAGTACTTC
CASSPSSTAGGTQYF
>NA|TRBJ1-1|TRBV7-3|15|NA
TGTGCCAGCAGCTTATGGCGGTTGGGGGACACTGAAGCTTTCTTT
CASSLWRLGDTEAFF
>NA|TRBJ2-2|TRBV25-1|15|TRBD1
TGTGCCAGCAGTACCTGGACAGGGGGTGTGGGGGAGCTGTTTTTT
CASSTWTGGVGELFF
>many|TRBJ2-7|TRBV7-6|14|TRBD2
TGTGCCAGCAGCTTAAACGGGGGGGCGGGTGAGCAGTACTTC
CASSLNGGAGEQYF
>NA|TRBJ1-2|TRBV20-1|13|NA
TGCAGTTTCTTAGACGGGGGGTGGGATGGCTACACCTTC
CSFLDGGWDGYTF
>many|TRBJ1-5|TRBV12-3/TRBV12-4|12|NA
TGTGCCAGCAGTTTTCAGGGTCAGCCCCAGCATTTT
CASSFQGQPQHF
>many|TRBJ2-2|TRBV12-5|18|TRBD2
TGTGCTAGTGGTTTGGGCCCCTCGGAGCGGGGAAACACCGGGGAGCTGTTTTTT
CASGLGPSERGNTGELFF
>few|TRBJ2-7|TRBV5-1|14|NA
TGCGCCAGCAGCTTTAGAGGTCCGGCCTACGAGCAGTACTTC
CASSFRGPAYEQYF
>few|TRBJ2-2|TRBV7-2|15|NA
TGTGCCAAGAGGGATCCGGGAGTAGGGACCGGGGAGCTGTTTTTT
CAKRDPGVGTGELFF
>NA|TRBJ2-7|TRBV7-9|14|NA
TGTGCCAGCAGCTCTCGAGAGAGTCTATACGAGCAGTACTTC
CASSSRESLYEQYF
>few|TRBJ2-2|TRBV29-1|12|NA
TGCAGCGTTGACACAGACTCCGGGGAGCTGTTTTTT
CSVDTDSGELFF
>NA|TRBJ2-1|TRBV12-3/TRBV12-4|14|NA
TGTGCCAGCAGCATCAGACAGGCCTACAATGAGCAGTTCTTC
CASSIRQAYNEQFF
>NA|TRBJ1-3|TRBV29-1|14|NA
TGCAGCGTGGCAGCAGGGTCCTTAGGAAACACCATATATTTT
CSVAAGSLGNTIYF
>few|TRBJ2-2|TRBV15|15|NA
TGTGCCACCAGGGAGGGGTGCCTTGTCACCGGGGAGCTGTTTTTT
CATREGCLVTGELFF
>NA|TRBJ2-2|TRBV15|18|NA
TGTGCCACCAGCAGATTACGGGGACGGGGAACGAACACCGGGGAGCTGTTTTTT
CATSRLRGRGTNTGELFF
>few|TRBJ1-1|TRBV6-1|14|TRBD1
TGTGCCAGCAGGGCAGGGGGAGGTAACACTGAAGCTTTCTTT
CASRAGGGNTEAFF
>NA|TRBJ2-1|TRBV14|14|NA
TGTGCCAGCAGCCAAGATCTGGAGGGGAATGAGCAGTTCTTC
CASSQDLEGNEQFF
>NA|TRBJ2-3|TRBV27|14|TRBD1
TGTGCCAGCAGCGAAACTCAGGGGGCTGATACGCAGTATTTT
CASSETQGADTQYF